Each of the 23 T cell receptor beta chains below was sequenced from the same sample in a study of shared clonotypes between healthy human individuals (dated by TCRdb to 2020 to 2022). Library preparation was by the immunoSEQ multiplex PCR assay. This is the immuneACCESS table as TCRdb keeps it, with only in-frame sequences that have V and J called. A part of the clones is gone; compared with another copy, unresolved V genes explain less than half, and the rest is unexplained. The sample has over 400,000 clones on record, around 96% of them singletons. The top ten constitute 0.05% to 0.07% of the sample. Material: naive CD4+ T cells sorted from blood. The cell subset or site label on this specimen signifies: CD45RA+ positively selected. All receptors derive from a woman aged 30 to 39 in good health.

The rearrangement joins TRBV2 to TRBJ1-1; D unresolved. CDR1 is SNHLY, CDR2 FYNNEI, per germline. The ends were cut back, 5 bases at V and 4 bases at J, with 8 bases in the middle. This CDR3 spans 12 amino acids. The CDR3 DNA reads as TGTGCCAGCAGTTCTCTTGTCACTGAAGCTTTCTTT. This sequence encodes CASSSLVTEAFF.

The V call is TRBV7-8, the J call TRBJ2-3; D could derive from TRBD1 or TRBD2 (5 bases each). Germline CDR1 is SGHVS and CDR2 is FQNEAQ. Trimming left V 5 bases short and J 0 bases short, with 24 bases between. CDR3 length: 19 residues. CDR3 nucleotide sequence: TGTGCCAGCAGCAGGAGCAAGAAAGGGACGCAGTCTAGCACAGATACGCAGTATTTT. Its translation: CASSRSKKGTQSSTDTQYF.

The chain has TRBV2 and TRBJ1-1, with TRBD1 matching over 9 bases. J lost 6 bases, V lost 10 bases, and 6 bases had no gene match. Germline assignment: CDR1 SNHLY and CDR2 FYNNEI. The CDR3 has 12 amino acids. This CDR3 is CATGQGSSEAFF. The CDR3 DNA sequence: TGTGCCACTGGACAGGGGTCGTCTGAAGCTTTCTTT.

V and J are TRBV19 and TRBJ2-2; 9 bases align to TRBD2. The CDR3 is 16 residues long. Germline CDR1 is LNHDA and CDR2 is SQIVND (reference sequence). V shed 8 bases and J 4 bases; nucleotides not matched to a gene: 11. CDR3 amino acids: CASSLAGGPLTGELFF. The DNA of the CDR3 is TGTGCCAGTTCCCTGGCGGGAGGGCCCCTCACCGGGGAGCTGTTTTTT.

This chain joins TRBV6-1 and TRBJ2-7; 7 bases are shared with TRBD1. Losses at the gene ends were 2 bases for V and 5 bases for J; bases not matched to a gene: 6. The germline V gene encodes CDR1 MNHNS and CDR2 SASEGT. This CDR3 is 14 amino acids long. The CDR3 protein is CASSETGDTDEQYF. CDR3 coding DNA: TGTGCCAGCAGTGAAACAGGGGACACGGACGAGCAGTACTTC.

This sequence joins TRBV7-2 and TRBJ2-7; the D is unclear. This CDR3 has 14 amino acids. CDR1 is SGHTA, CDR2 FQGNSA, per germline. Trimming cost V 0 bases and J 4 bases, with 10 bases left between them. The CDR3 DNA sequence: TGTGCCAGCAGCTTAGCGGTCCAGGCATACGAGCAGTACTTC. This codes for CASSLAVQAYEQYF.

The CDR3 is CASSLGSPTGNTIYF. CDR3 DNA: TGTGCCAGCAGCTTGGGAAGTCCAACGGGAAACACCATATATTTT. The chain recombines TRBV7-8 with TRBJ1-3, with no clear D. The V end lost 3 bases, the J end lost 4 bases, and 13 bases lay between the germline ends. The CDR3 contains 15 residues. Germline CDR1 reads SGHVS; CDR2 reads FQNEAQ.

The V and J genes are TRBV5-4 and TRBJ2-7; 11 positions agree with TRBD2. Germline-derived CDR1 and CDR2 are SGHNT and YYREEE (reference sequence). The junction had 8 bases not matched to a gene; V was cut back by 4 bases and J by 5 bases. This CDR3 comprises 15 residues. This CDR3 reads CASSLIAGGPHEQYF. DNA for the CDR3: TGTGCCAGCAGCCTAATAGCGGGAGGGCCGCACGAGCAGTACTTC. Combining the CDR3 with reference TRBV5-4 and TRBJ2-7 gives the whole variable domain ETGVTQSPTHLIKTRGQQVTLRCSSQSGHNTVSWYQQALGQGPQFIFQYYREEENGRGNFPPRFSGLQFPNYSSELNVNALELDDSALYLCASSLIAGGPHEQYFGPGTRLTVT.

The rearrangement joins TRBV25-1 to TRBJ1-1; TRBD1 matches at 10 bases. Germline V gene sequence: CDR1 MGHDK, CDR2 SYGVNS. The V gene end was trimmed by 4 bases and the J gene end by 7 bases; junction bases not matched to a gene: 9. The CDR3 has 15 residues. The CDR3 here is CASSGKTGGRIEAFF. In DNA, the CDR3 is TGTGCCAGCAGTGGGAAGACAGGGGGCCGGATTGAAGCTTTCTTT. Full variable domain (missing parts from reference TRBV25-1 and TRBJ1-1): EADIYQTPRYLVIGTGKKITLECSQTMGHDKMYWYQQDPGMELHLIHYSYGVNSTEKGDLSSESTVSRIRTEHFPLTLESARPSHTSQYLCASSGKTGGRIEAFFGQGTRLTVV.

Comment on this clone: Other DNA variants within this sample encode the same CDR3. The chain is built from TRBV19 and TRBJ1-1; D is uncertain. The germline CDR1 and CDR2 sequences are LNHDA and SQIVND (reference sequence). The CDR3 runs 14 residues. The V end was cut by 1 base, the J end by 1 base, with 7 bases between. In DNA form, the CDR3 reads TGTGCCAGTAGTATAGGGCGGGCGAACACTGAAGCTTTCTTT. Its translation is CASSIGRANTEAFF.

This chain links TRBV5-1 with TRBJ2-5; no clear D. CDR1 and CDR2 from the germline V gene are SGHRS and YFSETQ. This CDR3 spans 14 amino acids. V was shortened by 3 bases and J by 2 bases, with 11 bases between the two germline ends. In DNA, the CDR3 is TGCGCCAGCAGCTACCGGACGGATCAAGAGACCCAGTACTTC. Its translation is CASSYRTDQETQYF.

In its sample, this clone was seen once. The gene calls are TRBV11-2 and TRBJ2-1, with 10 bases fitting TRBD2. This CDR3 is 14 amino acids long. CDR1 and CDR2 from the germline V gene are SGHAT and FQNNGV. V trimming: 5 bases; J trimming: 9 bases; junction bases outside the gene matches: 7. CDR3 nucleotides: TGTGCCAGCAGCCGGAGCGGGAGGGAAGGTGAGCAGTTCTTC. Amino acids: CASSRSGREGEQFF.

This sequence joins TRBV5-4 and TRBJ2-5; D is possibly TRBD2 (6 bases). The end of the DNA aligns better with TRBJ2-7, so the J call may be wrong. Germline V gives CDR1 SGHNT, CDR2 YYREEE (reference sequence). CDR3 length: 14 residues. CDR3 sequence (DNA): TGTGCCAGCAGCCCGCGCGGAGGGAGCTACGAGCAGTACTTC. This translates into CASSPRGGSYEQYF.

As DNA, the CDR3 is TGCGCCAGCAGCTTGGGACCCACAGATACGCAGTATTTT. Its translation: CASSLGPTDTQYF. The chain is built from TRBV5-1 and TRBJ2-3; D is uncertain. The V gene lost 0 bases and the J gene lost 2 bases, with 4 bases spanning the gap. The germline V gene has CDR1 SGHRS and CDR2 YFSETQ. The CDR3 has 13 residues.

The chain couples TRBV5-1 to TRBJ2-2; D is uncertain. The CDR3 has 14 amino acids. V lost 0 bases to trimming and J lost 5 bases, with 8 bases between them. Germline values: CDR1 SGHRS, CDR2 YFSETQ. CDR3 loop: CASSLVPQTGELFF. CDR3 bases: TGCGCCAGCAGCTTGGTCCCCCAAACCGGGGAGCTGTTTTTT.

The genes are TRBV27 and TRBJ2-5; D call uncertain. The CDR3 covers 11 residues. Trimming took 5 bases from V and 10 from J, leaving 11 bases between them. The germline V gene encodes CDR1 MNHEY and CDR2 SMNVEV (reference sequence). In nucleotides, the CDR3 is TGTGCCAGCAGTACTGGTCGGTACCAGTACTTC. Translating it yields CASSTGRYQYF.

CDR3 loop: CASSSTDGQEGGEQFF. The CDR3 DNA reads as TGCGCCAGCAGCTCAACCGACGGACAGGAGGGGGGTGAGCAGTTCTTC. The gene calls are TRBV5-1 and TRBJ2-1; weak D call: TRBD1 (7 bases). This CDR3 has 16 residues. The germline V gene has CDR1 SGHRS and CDR2 YFSETQ. The V end was cut by 3 bases, the J end by 9 bases, with 22 bases between.

The chain is built from TRBV29-1 and TRBJ2-5; D is tentatively TRBD1 or TRBD2 (6 bases each). Gene TRBJ2-7 matches the end of the DNA better, so the J call may be wrong. Germline CDR1 and CDR2: SQVTM and ANQGSEA. The length of the CDR3 is 13 residues. This CDR3 is CSVEKGGSYEQYF. CDR3 DNA sequence: TGCAGCGTTGAGAAAGGGGGGAGTTACGAGCAGTACTTC.

This clone is a singleton in its sample. The CDR3 DNA follows: TGTGCCAGCAGTTCCGGGGGCCAAAACATTCAGTACTTC. It codes for CASSSGGQNIQYF. The rearrangement links TRBV28 to TRBJ2-4, with D perhaps matching TRBD1 or TRBD2 (6 bases each). The CDR3 runs to 13 residues. Germline values: CDR1 MDHEN, CDR2 SYDVKM. Trimming took 4 bases from V and 5 from J, leaving 9 bases between them.

The chain uses TRBV12-5 and TRBJ2-1, with D unresolved. V lost 1 base, J lost 8 bases, and 6 bases lay in between. This CDR3 region has 12 residues. The V gene's germline CDR1 is LGHNT and CDR2 FRNRAP. In DNA, the CDR3 is TGTGCTAGTGGTTTGGGTGTAGATGAGCAGTTCTTC. Its protein is CASGLGVDEQFF.

The chain joins TRBV4-1 to TRBJ1-1; TRBD1 is a possible D gene (5 bases). This CDR3 comprises 13 residues. CDR1 and CDR2 (germline): MGHRA, YSYEKL. Trimming cost V 1 base and J 7 bases, with 10 bases left between them. The CDR3 DNA is TGCGCCAGCAGCCAAGTTACCCAGGGTGAAGCTTTCTTT. It codes for CASSQVTQGEAFF.

The V gene is TRBV6-5, the J gene TRBJ1-5, with a possible D match to TRBD1 (5 bases). Germline V gene sequence: CDR1 MNHEY, CDR2 SVGAGI. V gave up 2 bases and J gave up 4 bases, with 15 bases separating them. The CDR3 length is 16 residues. The CDR3 nucleotides read TGTGCCAGCAGTTACGTATCAGGGTTTAGAAATCAGCCCCAGCATTTT. Translated: CASSYVSGFRNQPQHF.

The chain combines TRBV7-2 with TRBJ2-7; TRBD1 matches at 9 bases. Germline CDR1 and CDR2: SGHTA and FQGNSA. V dropped 5 bases and J dropped 3; count of bases not matched to a gene: 8. The CDR3 consists of 15 residues. The CDR3 coding sequence is TGTGCCAGCAGCACCCCTGACAGGGGGGTCTACGAGCAGTACTTC. Translating it yields CASSTPDRGVYEQYF. The complete variable domain, with remaining parts taken from reference TRBV7-2 and TRBJ2-7, reads GAGVSQSPSNKVTEKGKDVELRCDPISGHTALYWYRQSLGQGLEFLIYFQGNSAPDKSGLPSDRFSAERTGGSVSTLTIQRTQQEDSAVYLCASSTPDRGVYEQYFGPGTRLTVT.